This entry features one TCR beta chain sequence. This record belongs to a study of blood T cell repertoires in COVID-19. Study-level background: T cells, B-cell-depleted T cells, or PBMCs provided the cDNA or gDNA that served as material.

TCRdb's table, derived via immunoSEQ multiplex PCR, lists solely in-frame clones and lacks some. The sample has about 76,000 clones; more than 75% are singletons. This TCR was recovered from a woman older than 75 with active or convalescent COVID-19. The sequenced sample consisted of peripheral blood.

The CDR3, as DNA: TGCGCCAGCAGCCCCGGACAGGGGGGCGCAGATACGCAGTATTTT. This encodes CASSPGQGGADTQYF. The chain carries TRBV4-1 and TRBJ2-3; 10 bases are a match to TRBD1. The CDR3 has 15 amino acids. Germline V gene data show CDR1 as MGHRA and CDR2 as YSYEKL. Losses at the gene ends were 4 bases for V and 4 bases for J; bases not matched to a gene: 5.